The rows below give T cell receptor beta chains drawn from one sample of a study of control samples from healthy donors and cancer patients. Generated by immunoSEQ multiplex PCR, the TCRdb table keeps only in-frame clones and is missing some. This repertoire shows approximately 150,000 clones, under 96% found once; its top ten account for approximately 1%. Input material: blood. The receptors stem from a woman in her twenties or thirties in good health. CDR3s include the opening cysteine and the closing phenylalanine or tryptophan. The D gene is left open where the match is weak. Rows may omit the clone size; those that give it use once, few, many or a size class.

j_call,d_call,clone_size,v_call,cdr3_aa,cdr3_nt
TRBJ1-1,NA,NA,TRBV30,CAWKRRWNTEAFF,TGTGCCTGGAAAAGGCGGTGGAACACTGAAGCTTTCTTT
TRBJ1-1,NA,NA,TRBV5-5,CASRLVGLNTEAFF,TGTGCCAGCAGACTCGTGGGTCTGAACACTGAAGCTTTCTTT
TRBJ2-7,NA,few,TRBV28,CASSGSRRIGYEQYF,TGTGCCAGCAGTGGAAGCAGGCGAATTGGGTACGAGCAGTACTTC
TRBJ1-1,NA,NA,TRBV2,CASDQRENLRAFF,TGTGCCAGCGACCAAAGGGAAAACTTGAGGGCTTTCTTT
TRBJ1-6,NA,NA,TRBV30,CAWTLGNSPLHF,TGTGCCTGGACCCTGGGCAATTCACCCCTCCACTTT
TRBJ2-2,NA,NA,TRBV6-5,CASSYFPGELFF,TGTGCCAGCAGTTACTTTCCCGGGGAGCTGTTTTTT
TRBJ2-1,NA,NA,TRBV2,CASSEALIGFYNEQFF,TGTGCCAGCAGTGAAGCGCTCATTGGATTCTACAATGAGCAGTTCTTC
TRBJ1-4,NA,NA,TRBV9,CASSGGARRNEKLFF,TGTGCCAGCAGCGGCGGGGCGCGGAGGAATGAAAAACTGTTTTTT
TRBJ1-3,NA,NA,TRBV5-4,CASSTEGVGNTIYF,TGTGCCAGCAGCACCGAAGGGGTGGGAAACACCATATATTTT
TRBJ1-2,NA,NA,TRBV14,CASSPWGGGSGYTF,TGTGCCAGCAGCCCCTGGGGGGGCGGATCTGGCTACACCTTC
TRBJ1-4,NA,NA,TRBV25-1,CASRADRGSNEKLFF,TGTGCCAGCAGGGCTGACAGAGGATCTAATGAAAAACTGTTTTTT